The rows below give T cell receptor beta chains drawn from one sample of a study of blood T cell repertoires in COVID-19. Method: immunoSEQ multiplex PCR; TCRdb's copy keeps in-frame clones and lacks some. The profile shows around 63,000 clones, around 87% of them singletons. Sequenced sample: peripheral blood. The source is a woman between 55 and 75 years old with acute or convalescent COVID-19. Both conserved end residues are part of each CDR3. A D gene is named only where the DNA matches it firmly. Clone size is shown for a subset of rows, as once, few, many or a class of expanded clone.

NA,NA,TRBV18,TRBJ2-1,CASSSSDEQFF,TGTGCCAGCTCCTCTTCGGATGAGCAGTTCTTC
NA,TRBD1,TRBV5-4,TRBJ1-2,CASSSTTGIYYGYTF,TGTGCCAGCAGCTCGACGACAGGGATTTACTATGGCTACACCTTC
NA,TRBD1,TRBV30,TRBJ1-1,CAWSLSDRANTEAFF,TGTGCCTGGAGTTTATCGGACAGGGCGAACACTGAAGCTTTCTTT
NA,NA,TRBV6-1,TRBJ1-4,CASSDRAGTTNEKLFF,TGTGCCAGCAGTGACAGGGCAGGGACAACTAATGAAAAACTGTTTTTT
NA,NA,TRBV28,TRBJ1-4,CASSSLNEKLFF,TGTGCCAGCAGTTCCCTCAATGAAAAACTGTTTTTT
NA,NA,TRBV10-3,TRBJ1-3,CAITPGPGNTIYF,TGTGCCATCACTCCAGGCCCGGGGAACACCATATATTTT
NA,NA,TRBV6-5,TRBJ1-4,CASSYTRGGKLFF,TGTGCCAGCAGTTACACACGGGGAGGAAAACTGTTTTTT
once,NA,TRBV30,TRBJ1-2,CAWKGANYGYTF,TGTGCCTGGAAGGGAGCTAACTATGGCTACACCTTC
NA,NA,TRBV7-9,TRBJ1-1,CASSLSGGFTEAFF,TGTGCCAGCAGCTTATCCGGGGGTTTCACTGAAGCTTTCTTT
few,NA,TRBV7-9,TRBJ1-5,CASSSSAGYNQPQHF,TGTGCCAGCAGCTCCTCGGCAGGCTACAATCAGCCCCAGCATTTT
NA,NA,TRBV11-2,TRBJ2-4,CASSSRQGGNIQYF,TGTGCCAGCAGCTCCCGACAGGGAGGTAACATTCAGTACTTC
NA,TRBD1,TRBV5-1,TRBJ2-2,CASSLGQGIYTGELFF,TGCGCCAGCAGCTTAGGACAGGGAATATACACCGGGGAGCTGTTTTTT
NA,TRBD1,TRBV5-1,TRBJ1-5,CASSPGQEDQPQHF,TGCGCCAGCAGCCCAGGACAGGAGGATCAGCCCCAGCATTTT
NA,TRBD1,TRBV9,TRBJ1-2,CASSVGHRGGFDGYTF,TGTGCCAGCAGCGTAGGCCACAGGGGGGGGTTTGATGGCTACACCTTC
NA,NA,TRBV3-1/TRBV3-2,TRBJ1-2,CASSQDRMRGLYGYTF,TGTGCCAGCAGCCAAGATCGGATGCGGGGCCTCTATGGCTACACCTTC
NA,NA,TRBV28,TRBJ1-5,CASSSPGYQPQHF,TGTGCCAGCAGTTCCCCAGGTTATCAGCCCCAGCATTTT
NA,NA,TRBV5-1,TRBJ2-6,CASSLLAGASSGANVLTF,TGCGCCAGCAGCTTACTGGCAGGGGCGAGCTCTGGGGCCAACGTCCTGACTTTC
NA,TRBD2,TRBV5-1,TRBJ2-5,CASSPMRGGRETQYF,TGCGCCAGCAGCCCGATGCGGGGGGGCCGGGAGACCCAGTACTTC
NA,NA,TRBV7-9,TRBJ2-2,CASRQTANTGELFF,TGTGCCAGCAGACAGACAGCAAACACCGGGGAGCTGTTTTTT
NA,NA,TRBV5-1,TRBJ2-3,CASSLDRSSSTDTQYF,TGCGCCAGCAGCTTGGACAGATCGTCTAGCACAGATACGCAGTATTTT
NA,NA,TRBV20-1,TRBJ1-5,CSASGESSNQPQHF,TGCAGTGCTAGTGGGGAGAGTAGCAATCAGCCCCAGCATTTT
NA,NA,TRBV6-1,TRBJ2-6,CASSVYVRGEGANVLTF,TGTGCCAGCAGTGTATATGTCAGGGGCGAAGGGGCCAACGTCCTGACTTTC
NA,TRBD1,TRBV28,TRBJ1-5,CASSLSGGGEPQHF,TGTGCCAGCAGTTTATCAGGGGGCGGGGAGCCCCAGCATTTT
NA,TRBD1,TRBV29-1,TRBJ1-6,CSVAGTGKRGSPLHF,TGCAGCGTAGCCGGGACAGGGAAAAGGGGTTCACCCCTCCACTTT
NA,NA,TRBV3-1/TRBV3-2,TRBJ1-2,CASSQGYQGNGYTF,TGTGCCAGCAGCCAAGGTTACCAGGGTAATGGCTACACCTTC
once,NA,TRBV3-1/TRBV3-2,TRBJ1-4,CASSQAGEANEKLFF,TGTGCCAGCAGCCAGGCCGGGGAGGCTAATGAAAAACTGTTTTTT
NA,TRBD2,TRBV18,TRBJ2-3,CASSRNHLAGGPTDTQYF,TGTGCCAGCTCACGAAATCATCTAGCGGGAGGGCCAACAGATACGCAGTATTTT
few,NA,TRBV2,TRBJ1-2,CASSDSGKGYTF,TGTGCCAGCAGTGACTCAGGGAAGGGCTACACCTTC
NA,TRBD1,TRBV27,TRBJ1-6,CASRPDRESPLHF,TGTGCCAGCAGACCTGACAGGGAATCACCCCTCCACTTT
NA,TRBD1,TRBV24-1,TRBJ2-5,CATSDATGTGHWTQYF,TGTGCCACCAGTGATGCAACCGGGACAGGTCATTGGACCCAGTACTTC
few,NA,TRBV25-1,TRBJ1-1,CASSEWSGEAFF,TGTGCCAGCAGTGAATGGAGCGGTGAAGCTTTCTTT
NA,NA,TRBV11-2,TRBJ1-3,CASSPPGQSGNTIYF,TGTGCCAGCAGCCCCCCCGGACAGTCTGGAAACACCATATATTTT
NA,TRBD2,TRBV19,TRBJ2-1,CASSPRTSGLHEQFF,TGTGCCAGTAGTCCCCGGACTAGCGGGTTACATGAGCAGTTCTTC
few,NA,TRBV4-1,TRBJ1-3,CASSPLAGAKGNTIYF,TGCGCCAGCAGCCCCTTGGCGGGGGCGAAAGGAAACACCATATATTTT
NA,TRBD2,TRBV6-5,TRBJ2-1,CASGAQREGQEQFF,TGTGCCAGCGGCGCTCAGCGGGAGGGCCAAGAGCAGTTCTTC
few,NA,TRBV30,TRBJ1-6,CAWSVQGRGNSPLHF,TGTGCCTGGAGTGTACAGGGCAGGGGCAATTCACCCCTCCACTTT